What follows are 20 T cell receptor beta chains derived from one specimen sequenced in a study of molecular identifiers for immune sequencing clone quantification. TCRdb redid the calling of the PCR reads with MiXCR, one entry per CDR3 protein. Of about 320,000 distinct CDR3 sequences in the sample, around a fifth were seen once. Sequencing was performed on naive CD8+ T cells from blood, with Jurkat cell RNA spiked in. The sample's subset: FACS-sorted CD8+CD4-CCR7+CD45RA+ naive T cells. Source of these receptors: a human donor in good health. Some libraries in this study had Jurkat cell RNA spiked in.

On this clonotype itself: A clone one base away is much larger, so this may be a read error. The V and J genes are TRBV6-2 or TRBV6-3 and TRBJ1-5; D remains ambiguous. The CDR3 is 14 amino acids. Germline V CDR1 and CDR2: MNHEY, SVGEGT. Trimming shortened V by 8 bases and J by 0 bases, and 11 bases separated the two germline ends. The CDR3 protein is CASCFGDSNQPQHF. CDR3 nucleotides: TGTGCCAGCTGCTTCGGGGATAGCAATCAGCCCCAGCATTTT.

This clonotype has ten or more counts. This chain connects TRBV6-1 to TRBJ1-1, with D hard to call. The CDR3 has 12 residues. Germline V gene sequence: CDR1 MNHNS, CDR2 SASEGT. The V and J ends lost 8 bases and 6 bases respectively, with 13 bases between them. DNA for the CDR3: TGTGCCAGCTACGGGGTTCAACCTGAAGCTTTCTTT. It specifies CASYGVQPEAFF.

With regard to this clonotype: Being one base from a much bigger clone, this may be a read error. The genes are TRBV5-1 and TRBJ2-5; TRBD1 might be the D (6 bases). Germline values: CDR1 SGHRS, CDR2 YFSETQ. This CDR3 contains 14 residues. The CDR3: CASSLGGGKEAQYF. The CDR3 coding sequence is TGCGCCAGCAGCTTGGGAGGGGGAAAAGAGGCCCAGTACTTC. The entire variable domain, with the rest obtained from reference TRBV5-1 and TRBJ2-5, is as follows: KAGVTQTPRYLIKTRGQQVTLSCSPISGHRSVSWYQQTPGQGLQFLFEYFSETQRNKGNFPGRFSGRQFSNSRSEMNVSTLELGDSALYLCASSLGGGKEAQYFGPGTRLLVL.

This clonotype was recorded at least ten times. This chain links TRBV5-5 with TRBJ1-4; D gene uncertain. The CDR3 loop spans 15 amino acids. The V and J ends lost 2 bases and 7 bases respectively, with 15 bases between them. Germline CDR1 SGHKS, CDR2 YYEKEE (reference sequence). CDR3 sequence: CASSFAGSESEKLFF. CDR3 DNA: TGTGCCAGCAGCTTCGCCGGGTCAGAGAGTGAAAAACTGTTTTTT.

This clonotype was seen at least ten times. The CDR3 here is CASSLSRTSDTQYF. The CDR3 nucleotides read TGTGCCAGCAGTCTCTCCCGGACTAGCGATACGCAGTATTTT. The chain uses TRBV9 and TRBJ2-3; 8 nucleotides agree with TRBD2. This CDR3 has 14 amino acids. CDR1 is SGDLS and CDR2 is YYNGEE in the germline V gene. Germline trimming cut 5 bases from V and 6 bases from J; bases unmatched to any gene: 8.

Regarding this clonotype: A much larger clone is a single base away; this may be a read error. This CDR3 is CASSLGTSGALTDTQYF. Here the CDR3 DNA reads TGTGCCAGCAGCTTAGGTACTAGCGGGGCACTAACAGATACGCAGTATTTT. The V gene is TRBV7-9, the J gene TRBJ2-3, with 10 bases matching TRBD2. The germline CDR1 and CDR2 sequences are SEHNR and FQNEAQ (reference sequence). The V and J ends lost 1 base and 3 bases, in that order; junction bases with no gene match: 7. This CDR3 has 17 residues.

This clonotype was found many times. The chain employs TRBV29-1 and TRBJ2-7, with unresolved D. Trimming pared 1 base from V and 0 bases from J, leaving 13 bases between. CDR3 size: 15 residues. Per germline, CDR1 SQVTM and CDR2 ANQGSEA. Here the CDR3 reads CSVEGAGDISYEQYF. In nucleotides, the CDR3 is TGCAGCGTTGAAGGAGCAGGCGACATCTCCTACGAGCAGTACTTC.

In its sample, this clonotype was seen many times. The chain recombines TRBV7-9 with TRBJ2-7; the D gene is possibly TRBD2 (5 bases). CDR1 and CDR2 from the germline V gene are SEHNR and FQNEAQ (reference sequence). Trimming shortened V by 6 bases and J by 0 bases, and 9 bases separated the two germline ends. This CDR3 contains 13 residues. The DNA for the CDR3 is TGTGCCAGCAGGACGGGAACCTCCTACGAGCAGTACTTC. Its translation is CASRTGTSYEQYF.

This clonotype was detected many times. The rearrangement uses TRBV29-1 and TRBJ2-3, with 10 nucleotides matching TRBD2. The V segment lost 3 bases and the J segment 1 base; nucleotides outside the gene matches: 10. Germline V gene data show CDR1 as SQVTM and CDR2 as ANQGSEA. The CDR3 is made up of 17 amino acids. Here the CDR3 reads CSVDSGLAFIGTDTQYF. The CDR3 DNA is TGCAGCGTTGATTCGGGACTAGCGTTTATAGGCACAGATACGCAGTATTTT.

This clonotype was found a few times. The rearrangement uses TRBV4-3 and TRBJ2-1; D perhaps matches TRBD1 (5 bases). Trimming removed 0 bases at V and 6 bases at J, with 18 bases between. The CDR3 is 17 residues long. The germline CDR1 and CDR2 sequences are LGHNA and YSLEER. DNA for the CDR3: TGCGCCAGCAGCCAAGATCTCCCTAACTTCAGGGTCAATGAGCAGTTCTTC. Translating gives CASSQDLPNFRVNEQFF.

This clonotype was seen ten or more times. This CDR3 is CASSMAGREQYF. CDR3 DNA sequence: TGTGCCAGTAGTATGGCAGGGCGGGAGCAGTACTTC. The chain has TRBV19 and TRBJ2-7; tentative D call: TRBD1 (5 bases). This CDR3 has 12 amino acids. The ends were cut back, 3 bases at V and 7 bases at J, with 10 bases in the middle. Per germline, CDR1 LNHDA and CDR2 SQIVND (reference sequence).

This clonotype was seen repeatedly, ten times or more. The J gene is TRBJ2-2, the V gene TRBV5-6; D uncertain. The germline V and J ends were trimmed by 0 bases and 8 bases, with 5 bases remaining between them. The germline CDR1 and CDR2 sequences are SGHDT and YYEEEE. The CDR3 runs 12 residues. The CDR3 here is CASSLDPGELFF. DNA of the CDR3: TGTGCCAGCAGCTTGGATCCTGGGGAGCTGTTTTTT.

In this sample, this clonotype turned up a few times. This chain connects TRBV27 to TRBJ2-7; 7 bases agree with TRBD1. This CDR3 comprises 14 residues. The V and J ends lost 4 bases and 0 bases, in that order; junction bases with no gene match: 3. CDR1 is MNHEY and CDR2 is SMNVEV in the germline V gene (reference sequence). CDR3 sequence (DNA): TGTGCCAGCAGTTACAGGGGTAGCTCCTACGAGCAGTACTTC. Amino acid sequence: CASSYRGSSYEQYF.

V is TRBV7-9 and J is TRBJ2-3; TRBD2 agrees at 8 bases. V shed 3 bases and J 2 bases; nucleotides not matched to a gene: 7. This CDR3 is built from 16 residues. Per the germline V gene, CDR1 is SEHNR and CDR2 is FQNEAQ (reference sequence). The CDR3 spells CASSFLLAEPTDTQYF. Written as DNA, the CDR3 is TGTGCCAGCAGCTTCTTACTAGCGGAGCCCACAGATACGCAGTATTTT.

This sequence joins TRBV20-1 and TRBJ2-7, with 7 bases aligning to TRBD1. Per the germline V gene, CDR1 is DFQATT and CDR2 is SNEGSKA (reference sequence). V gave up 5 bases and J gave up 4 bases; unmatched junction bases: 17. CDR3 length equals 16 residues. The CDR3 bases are TGCAGTGCTCCCCTCTTGAGGACAGGAAATCGGTACGAGCAGTACTTC. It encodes CSAPLLRTGNRYEQYF.

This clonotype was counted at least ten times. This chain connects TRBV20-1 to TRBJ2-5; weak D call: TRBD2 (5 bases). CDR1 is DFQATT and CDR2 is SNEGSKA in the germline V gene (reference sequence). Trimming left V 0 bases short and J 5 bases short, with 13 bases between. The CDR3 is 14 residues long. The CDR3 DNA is TGCAGTGCTAGAGATCTAAGAACGGGGGAGACCCAGTACTTC. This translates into CSARDLRTGETQYF.

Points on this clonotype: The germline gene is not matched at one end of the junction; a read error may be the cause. The CDR3 sequence is CAGSQVEGYEQYF. CDR3 sequence (DNA): TGCGCCGGCAGCCAAGTTGAGGGCTACGAGCAGTACTTC. The gene calls are TRBV4-1 and TRBJ2-7; a weak D match, TRBD2 (5 bases). Per germline, CDR1 MGHRA and CDR2 YSYEKL. The CDR3 runs 13 residues.

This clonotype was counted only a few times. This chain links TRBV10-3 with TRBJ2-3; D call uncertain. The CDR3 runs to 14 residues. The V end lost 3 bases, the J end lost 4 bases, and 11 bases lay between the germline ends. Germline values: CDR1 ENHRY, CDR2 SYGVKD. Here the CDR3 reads CAISDNYGSDTQYF. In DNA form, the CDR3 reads TGTGCCATCAGTGATAATTACGGGTCAGATACGCAGTATTTT.

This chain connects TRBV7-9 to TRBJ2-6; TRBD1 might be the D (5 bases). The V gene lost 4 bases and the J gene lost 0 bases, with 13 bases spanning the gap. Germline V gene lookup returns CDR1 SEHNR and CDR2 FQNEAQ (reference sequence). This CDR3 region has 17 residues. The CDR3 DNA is TGTGCCAGCAGCTCTCGGGCAGGGTCCTCTGGGGCCAACGTCCTGACTTTC. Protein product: CASSSRAGSSGANVLTF.

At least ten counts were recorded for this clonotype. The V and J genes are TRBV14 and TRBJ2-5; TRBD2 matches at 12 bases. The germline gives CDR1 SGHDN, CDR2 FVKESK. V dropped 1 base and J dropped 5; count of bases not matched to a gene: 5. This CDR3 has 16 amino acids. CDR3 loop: CASSQALAGGLETQYF. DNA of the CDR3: TGTGCCAGCAGCCAAGCCCTAGCGGGAGGGCTGGAGACCCAGTACTTC.